The 4 T cell receptor delta chains in this list originate from one sample, sequenced in a study of gamma-delta T cells after stem cell transplantation. TCRdb fed the RT-PCR reads into CATT to redo clone calling. The sample holds roughly 1,200 delta-chain clones, approximately 39% seen once. The sequencing input was gamma-delta T cells. These receptors all stem from a human donor. It is not recorded whose cells these are; they may come from a transplant donor.

The chain employs TRDV2 and TRDJ1, with 7 nucleotides matching TRDD2. The V gene end was trimmed by 1 base and the J gene end by 0 bases; junction bases not matched to a gene: 19. This CDR3 contains 20 residues. Germline CDR1 is GEAIGNYY and CDR2 is EKD. CDR3 residues: CACDTVPTNGSIQNTDKLIF. In DNA, the CDR3 is TGTGCCTGTGACACAGTTCCTACTAATGGGTCGATACAGAACACCGATAAACTCATCTTT.

This clone was counted a single time. The chain carries TRDV1 and TRDJ1, with 8 positions matching TRDD3. The CDR3 loop spans 23 amino acids. J was trimmed by 0 bases and V by 5 bases; bases with no gene match: 29. Germline V gene lookup returns CDR1 TSWWSYY and CDR2 QGS. CDR3 region: CALGNPLPVLGANSVLYTDKLIF. The CDR3 region has the DNA TGTGCTCTTGGGAACCCTCTCCCTGTACTGGGGGCTAACAGTGTTCTTTACACCGATAAACTCATCTTT.

The gene calls are TRDV2 and TRDJ1; the match to TRDD3 covers 12 bases. The CDR3 has 18 amino acids. The V gene end was trimmed by 0 bases and the J gene end by 4 bases; junction bases not matched to a gene: 11. Germline CDR1 GEAIGNYY, CDR2 EKD. This chain's CDR3 is CACDTVDTGGYFHDKLIF. For the CDR3, the DNA is TGTGCCTGTGACACCGTAGATACTGGGGGATACTTTCACGATAAACTCATCTTT.

This clone is termed large. The gene calls are TRDV1 and TRDJ1; TRDD3 agrees at 10 bases. Germline CDR1 and CDR2: TSWWSYY and QGS. V was pared by 0 bases and J by 4 bases, with 11 bases of the junction left unmatched. The CDR3 covers 18 residues. CDR3 nucleotides: TGTGCTCTTGGGGAACTCGAATGGGGGATACTCACGGTCGATAAACTCATCTTT. As protein: CALGELEWGILTVDKLIF.